Below are 15 T cell receptor beta chains sequenced from a single sample in a study of cytomegalovirus exposure and HLA in healthy donors. Vbeta (60) and Jbeta (13) primers were used in the PCR. The method was immunoSEQ multiplex PCR; TCRdb's version includes in-frame clones alone and lacks a portion of them. Of some 170,000 clones in the sample, roughly 79% are singletons; the top ten hold over 0.95%. The source material was PBMCs. These receptors came from a woman aged 40 to 50 in good health and CMV-seronegative.

V is TRBV6-1 and J is TRBJ1-2; D remains unclear. Germline assignment: CDR1 MNHNS and CDR2 SASEGT. The CDR3 has 15 amino acids. Trimming left V 0 bases short and J 0 bases short, with 8 bases between. The CDR3 region is CASSEAWAANYGYTF. The CDR3 DNA follows: TGTGCCAGCAGTGAAGCTTGGGCAGCTAACTATGGCTACACCTTC.

Here the CDR3 reads CASRDSRERLFF. DNA for the CDR3: TGTGCCAGTAGGGATTCGAGGGAGAGACTGTTTTTT. This chain connects TRBV19 to TRBJ1-4; no clear D. Germline CDR1 LNHDA, CDR2 SQIVND (reference sequence). Trimming cost V 6 bases and J 13 bases, with 15 bases left between them. This CDR3 comprises 12 residues.

The chain has TRBV29-1 and TRBJ1-3; TRBD1 might be the D (5 bases). Looked up from germline, CDR1 is SQVTM and CDR2 is ANQGSEA. The CDR3 runs to 13 residues. Trimming removed 6 bases from V and 0 bases from J, with 9 bases in between. The chain's CDR3 is CSVDSHSGNTIYF. CDR3 nucleotides: TGCAGCGTCGACAGTCACTCTGGAAACACCATATATTTT. Filled out from reference TRBV29-1 and TRBJ1-3, the complete variable domain reads SAVISQKPSRDICQRGTSLTIQCQVDSQVTMMFWYRQQPGQSLTLIATANQGSEATYESGFVIDKFPISRPNLTFSTLTVSNMSPEDSSIYLCSVDSHSGNTIYFGEGSWLTVV.

This clone was seen a single time. V is TRBV28 and J is TRBJ2-1; 7 nucleotides match TRBD2. Germline lookup yields CDR1 MDHEN and CDR2 SYDVKM. V gave up 2 bases and J gave up 6 bases; unmatched junction bases: 4. The CDR3 runs to 14 residues. Written as DNA, the CDR3 is TGTGCCAGCAGTTTACAGGGAGGGAGCAATGAGCAGTTCTTC. Amino acid sequence: CASSLQGGSNEQFF.

This chain links TRBV4-2 with TRBJ2-2; the D is unclear. Germline V gene sequence: CDR1 LGHNA, CDR2 YNFKEQ. V shed 7 bases and J shed 3 bases, with 12 bases lying between them. The CDR3 spans 14 residues. The CDR3 reads CASNTGGDTGELFF. CDR3 bases: TGTGCCAGCAATACTGGCGGAGACACCGGGGAGCTGTTTTTT.

This chain joins TRBV7-9 and TRBJ1-5; 12 nucleotides agree with TRBD1. Germline V gene sequence: CDR1 SEHNR, CDR2 FQNEAQ (reference sequence). With 4 bases clipped from V and 6 bases from J, the junction kept 4 bases outside the gene matches. CDR3 size: 15 residues. For the CDR3, the DNA is TGTGCCAGCAGCTCCGGGACAGGGGGCGTTCAGCCCCAGCATTTT. Translated, it gives CASSSGTGGVQPQHF.

The chain combines TRBV9 with TRBJ2-2, with 10 bases identical to TRBD2. V lost 0 bases, J lost 4 bases, and 6 bases stayed unmatched. Looked up from germline, CDR1 is SGDLS and CDR2 is YYNGEE. The CDR3 extends over 17 amino acids. In nucleotides, the CDR3 is TGTGCCAGCAGCGTAGGAGTAGCGGGAGGCGCCACCGGGGAGCTGTTTTTT. It encodes CASSVGVAGGATGELFF.

The chain employs TRBV6-6 and TRBJ2-7; no definite D call. Germline CDR1 reads MNHNY; CDR2 reads SVGAGI (reference sequence). V was pared by 4 bases and J by 2 bases, with 9 bases between. CDR3 length: 13 amino acids. CDR3 bases: TGTGCCAGCAGTTCTGGAGCAACCTACGAGCAGTACTTC. Amino acid sequence: CASSSGATYEQYF.

Here the CDR3 reads CASADEGTDTQYF. DNA for the CDR3: TGTGCCAGTGCCGATGAGGGAACAGATACGCAGTATTTT. The rearrangement links TRBV19 to TRBJ2-3; a weak D match, TRBD2 (5 bases). CDR3 length: 13 amino acids. Germline CDR1 is LNHDA and CDR2 is SQIVND (reference sequence). Trimming stripped 8 bases from V and 3 bases from J, with 12 bases between.

This chain joins TRBV9 and TRBJ1-2, with TRBD1 matching over 9 bases. Germline trimming cut 3 bases from V and 6 bases from J; bases unmatched to any gene: 3. CDR3 length: 13 residues. Germline-derived CDR1 and CDR2 are SGDLS and YYNGEE. CDR3 in amino acids: CASSANRGHGYTF. The CDR3 region has the DNA TGTGCCAGCAGCGCTAACAGGGGGCATGGCTACACCTTC.

V and J are TRBV7-9 and TRBJ2-3; 10 bases map to TRBD2. J lost 2 bases, V lost 5 bases, and 1 base had no gene match. The CDR3 is 14 amino acids. CDR1 is SEHNR and CDR2 is FQNEAQ in the germline V gene (reference sequence). The CDR3: CASSTSGVTDTQYF. CDR3 sequence (DNA): TGTGCCAGCAGCACTAGCGGGGTCACAGATACGCAGTATTTT.

The V call is TRBV6-6, the J call TRBJ2-6; 11 positions agree with TRBD1. This CDR3 comprises 16 residues. The germline gives CDR1 MNHNY, CDR2 SVGAGI (reference sequence). The junction had 7 bases not matched to a gene; V was cut back by 10 bases and J by 2 bases. The DNA for the CDR3 is TGTGCCACCTTGGACAGGGGGCAGGCTGGGGCCAACGTCCTGACTTTC. Protein: CATLDRGQAGANVLTF.

The J gene is TRBJ1-2, the V gene TRBV30, with no clear D. The CDR3 loop spans 13 amino acids. CDR1 GTSNPN and CDR2 SVGIG come from the germline V gene (reference sequence). V gave up 0 bases and J gave up 5 bases, with 10 bases separating them. Written as DNA, the CDR3 is TGTGCCTGGAGTGTCGATGGAGTATATGGCTACACCTTC. Translation gives CAWSVDGVYGYTF.

This clone came up a few times. The gene calls are TRBV5-6 and TRBJ2-3, with 8 bases matching TRBD2. V lost 1 base and J lost 6; bases outside the gene matches: 7. The germline CDR1 and CDR2 sequences are SGHDT and YYEEEE. The CDR3 has 15 amino acids. The DNA for the CDR3 is TGTGCCAGCAGCTTGCGGGGACTAGTGGCGGATACGCAGTATTTT. This sequence encodes CASSLRGLVADTQYF.

This chain links TRBV27 with TRBJ1-5, with 9 bases identical to TRBD1. Germline lookup yields CDR1 MNHEY and CDR2 SMNVEV (reference sequence). The CDR3 is 16 amino acids. V lost 1 base and J lost 2; bases outside the gene matches: 3. CDR3 sequence: CASSLFGTGRNQPQHF. The CDR3 DNA sequence: TGTGCCAGCAGTTTATTTGGGACAGGGCGCAATCAGCCCCAGCATTTT.